Presented here are 18 T cell receptor beta chains from one specimen sequenced in a study of T cell responses to AZD1222 COVID-19 vaccine. Sequencing was performed with immunoSEQ multiplex PCR; in TCRdb, only in-frame clones are kept and a portion is missing. The sample shows about 120,000 clones, approximately 87% of them seen only once. Sample: peripheral blood, taken on day 0 of AZD1222 vaccination. The receptors come from an adult in good health.

This sequence joins TRBV28 and TRBJ1-2; D is perhaps TRBD1 (6 bases). CDR1 and CDR2 from the germline V gene are MDHEN and SYDVKM. The CDR3 has 16 amino acids. Between the trimmed V and J ends, which lost 4 bases and 1 base, there was a span of 16 bases. The CDR3 DNA reads TGTGCCAGCAGTTCTGAGATCAGACAGGATAACTATGGCTACACCTTC. Translating it yields CASSSEIRQDNYGYTF.

The rearrangement links TRBV5-4 to TRBJ2-7; 8 bases line up with TRBD2. With V trimmed by 3 bases and J by 2 bases, 10 bases remained unmatched. Germline CDR1 is SGHNT and CDR2 is YYREEE (reference sequence). This CDR3 spans 16 amino acids. The CDR3 protein is CASSSLGRGSTYEQYF. The CDR3, as DNA: TGTGCCAGCAGCTCCCTCGGGAGGGGGTCTACCTACGAGCAGTACTTC. Full variable domain (missing parts from reference TRBV5-4 and TRBJ2-7): ETGVTQSPTHLIKTRGQQVTLRCSSQSGHNTVSWYQQALGQGPQFIFQYYREEENGRGNFPPRFSGLQFPNYSSELNVNALELDDSALYLCASSSLGRGSTYEQYFGPGTRLTVT.

DNA for the CDR3: TGTGCCAGCAGTTCCCCACTAGCGGGAACCTACGAGCAGTACTTC. Amino acids: CASSSPLAGTYEQYF. The rearrangement links TRBV6-2 or TRBV6-3 to TRBJ2-7; 10 bases fit TRBD2. The CDR3 totals 15 residues. Germline trimming cut 4 bases from V and 2 bases from J; bases unmatched to any gene: 5. The V gene's germline CDR1 is MNHEY and CDR2 SVGEGT.

J is TRBJ1-1 and V is TRBV18; tentative D call: TRBD1 (6 bases). Germline CDR1 is KGHSH and CDR2 is LQKENI. The CDR3 has 14 residues. V was pared by 6 bases and J by 5 bases, with 16 bases between. The CDR3 DNA is TGTGCCAGCTCTGCCTGGACAGATCCAACTGAAGCTTTCTTT. It specifies CASSAWTDPTEAFF.

This chain links TRBV28 with TRBJ1-4; perhaps TRBD1 as D (6 bases). The CDR3 is made up of 18 amino acids. Trimming pared 3 bases from V and 5 bases from J, leaving 22 bases between. CDR1 MDHEN and CDR2 SYDVKM come from the germline V gene. The CDR3 sequence: CASSFPQGPGAGNEKLFF. The CDR3 bases are TGTGCCAGCAGTTTCCCCCAGGGCCCAGGGGCGGGGAATGAAAAACTGTTTTTT.

This clone is a singleton in its sample. The chain recombines TRBV4-2 with TRBJ2-1; the D gene is possibly TRBD2 (5 bases). This CDR3 region has 15 residues. In germline, CDR1 is LGHNA, CDR2 YNFKEQ. The V end lost 4 bases, the J end lost 8 bases, and 18 bases lay between the germline ends. The CDR3 loop reads CASSPRGLAFDEQFF. In DNA, the CDR3 is TGTGCCAGCAGCCCCCGAGGGCTAGCTTTTGATGAGCAGTTCTTC.

The chain carries TRBV29-1 and TRBJ1-4; D gene unclear. The V end was cut by 4 bases, the J end by 6 bases, with 9 bases between. From germline, CDR1 is SQVTM and CDR2 ANQGSEA. The CDR3 contains 12 residues. The CDR3 nucleotides read TGCAGCGTTGTGGGGATGGATGAAAAACTGTTTTTT. This sequence encodes CSVVGMDEKLFF.

This chain links TRBV15 with TRBJ1-4; D perhaps matches TRBD1 (6 bases). The germline V and J ends were trimmed by 1 base and 8 bases, with 14 bases remaining between them. Germline CDR1 and CDR2: LNHNV and YYDKDF (reference sequence). The CDR3 contains 15 residues. This CDR3 reads CATSRAGDVREKLFF. CDR3 coding DNA: TGTGCCACCAGCAGAGCAGGGGATGTCCGCGAAAAACTGTTTTTT.

The sample holds one count of this clone. V and J are TRBV7-2 and TRBJ2-2; 11 bases align to TRBD2. The CDR3 runs to 18 residues. In germline, CDR1 is SGHTA, CDR2 FQGNSA. The V and J ends lost 5 bases and 3 bases, in that order; junction bases with no gene match: 11. Written as DNA, the CDR3 is TGTGCCAGCAGCCCCCGACTAGCGGGAATAGTAGACACCGGGGAGCTGTTTTTT. This sequence encodes CASSPRLAGIVDTGELFF.

The chain uses TRBV2 and TRBJ1-2; TRBD1 aligns across 7 bases. The length of the CDR3 is 13 residues. The germline gives CDR1 SNHLY, CDR2 FYNNEI. The V segment lost 6 bases and the J segment 4 bases; nucleotides outside the gene matches: 5. This CDR3 reads CASRATGVYGYTF. The CDR3 region has the DNA TGTGCCAGCAGGGCAACAGGGGTCTATGGCTACACCTTC.

The rearrangement links TRBV5-1 to TRBJ1-3; D gene ambiguous. V was trimmed by 0 bases and J by 2 bases, leaving 6 bases between them. CDR3 length: 14 amino acids. Germline lookup yields CDR1 SGHRS and CDR2 YFSETQ. In nucleotides, the CDR3 is TGCGCCAGCAGCTTGGAGGGAACTGGAAACACCATATATTTT. It is translated as CASSLEGTGNTIYF.

This clone was observed many times. The V call is TRBV9, the J call TRBJ1-1; 8 positions match TRBD1. Germline CDR1 reads SGDLS; CDR2 reads YYNGEE. V gave up 3 bases and J gave up 9 bases; unmatched junction bases: 7. The CDR3 is 13 amino acids. CDR3 nucleotide sequence: TGTGCCAGCAGCGCGACAGGGGCAGAGAAAGCTTTCTTT. This encodes CASSATGAEKAFF.

In this sample, this clone turned up a few times. As DNA, the CDR3 is TGTGCCAGCAGCCTCCAGGGGGCATTTGGCTACACCTTC. Protein sequence: CASSLQGAFGYTF. V and J are TRBV5-6 and TRBJ1-2; 8 bases line up with TRBD1. The CDR3 spans 13 residues. Germline CDR1 reads SGHDT; CDR2 reads YYEEEE. Germline trimming cut 4 bases from V and 7 bases from J; bases unmatched to any gene: 6.

The gene calls are TRBV7-2 and TRBJ2-5, with TRBD2 matching over 9 bases. Germline V lookup: CDR1 SGHTA, CDR2 FQGNSA. V was clipped by 1 base and J by 2 bases; unmatched bases: 11. This CDR3 comprises 18 residues. DNA of the CDR3: TGTGCCAGCAGCTTAGGCGCGGGAGGGGGTACGGGGCAAGAGACCCAGTACTTC. The encoded protein is CASSLGAGGGTGQETQYF.

The chain uses TRBV5-6 and TRBJ2-3, with D maybe TRBD1 (6 bases). The germline V gene encodes CDR1 SGHDT and CDR2 YYEEEE. The CDR3 extends over 15 amino acids. The V end was cut by 0 bases, the J end by 6 bases, with 14 bases between. The CDR3 sequence: CASSLGGHPWDTQYF. The DNA of the CDR3 is TGTGCCAGCAGCTTGGGGGGACATCCCTGGGATACGCAGTATTTT.

This sequence joins TRBV4-1 and TRBJ1-3; a weak D match, TRBD1 (6 bases). V was pared by 1 base and J by 2 bases, with 9 bases between. In germline, CDR1 is MGHRA, CDR2 YSYEKL. CDR3 length: 15 amino acids. The CDR3 protein is CASSQATGAGNTIYF. DNA of the CDR3: TGCGCCAGCAGCCAAGCGACAGGCGCTGGAAACACCATATATTTT.

V and J are TRBV27 and TRBJ2-3; D unresolved. This CDR3 has 14 amino acids. V lost 6 bases and J 3 bases, leaving 13 bases between the germline ends. Germline values: CDR1 MNHEY, CDR2 SMNVEV (reference sequence). The CDR3 DNA sequence: TGTGCCAGCAGCTCAGCCCCCATGACAGATACGCAGTATTTT. Translated: CASSSAPMTDTQYF.

The chain employs TRBV2 and TRBJ1-1; D is unclear. The germline CDR1 and CDR2 sequences are SNHLY and FYNNEI. The CDR3 has 15 residues. The V end lost 6 bases, the J end lost 1 base, and 15 bases lay between the germline ends. The CDR3 DNA follows: TGTGCCAGCAGGCCACTTCGGACGGGGAACACTGAAGCTTTCTTT. This sequence encodes CASRPLRTGNTEAFF.